These 28 T cell receptor beta chains were all obtained from the same sample, sequenced in a study of CD8+ T cells in alopecia areata. Extraction and reverse transcription of RNA yielded cDNA as the sequencing template. Profiled with immunoSEQ multiplex PCR; TCRdb holds only in-frame clones, not every one. This sample comprises about 110,000 clones, none seen once only. Input material: lesional skin. The receptors shown here come from a C3H/HeJ mouse with alopecia areata. MHC haplotype of the mouse line: H2-k.

Comments on this clone: The DNA translation disagrees with the TCRdb protein at residue 11, so the protein in this description comes from the DNA. Gene names denote mouse genes. The read terminates 3 residues ahead of where the CDR3 ends, so the germline J gene completes it. The rearrangement links TRBV13-2 to TRBJ1-3; 7 bases fit TRBD1. The CDR3 is 14 residues long. J lost 4 bases, V lost 2 bases, and 3 bases had no gene match. Germline V gene data show CDR1 as NNHNN and CDR2 as SYGAGS (reference sequence). The CDR3 DNA, read in part, is TGTGCCAGCGGTGAGGACAGGAGGGGAAATACG. It yields the protein CASGEDRRGNT. The full CDR3 reads CASGEDRRGNTLYF.

Notes on this clone: Genes here carry mouse names. The read halts 4 residues ahead of the CDR3 end, with the missing end drawn from the germline J gene. The V gene is TRBV17, the J gene TRBJ2-3; tentatively, D is TRBD2 (7 bases). V was shortened by 1 base and J by 2 bases, with 13 bases between the two germline ends. The CDR3 consists of 16 residues. CDR1 is MNHDT and CDR2 is YYDKIL in the germline V gene. Partial CDR3 DNA: TGTGCTAGCAGTAGAGGGGGGGCGCGGAATGCAGAA. Its protein product is CASSRGGARNAE. The CDR3 reads in full as CASSRGGARNAETLYF.

Concerning this clone itself: Gene names follow the mouse nomenclature. Incomplete CDR3 DNA: TGTGCCAGCAGTACTGACAGCGAAAACACA. Its translation: CASSTDSENT. The full CDR3 protein reads CASSTDSENTEVFF. The V call is TRBV13-3, the J call TRBJ1-1; tentative D call: TRBD1 (5 bases). The read ends 4 residues before the CDR3 terminus; that terminus is restored from the germline J gene. Germline CDR1 reads NNHDY; CDR2 reads SYVADS. The V end lost 4 bases, the J end lost 1 base, and 11 bases lay between the germline ends. The length of the CDR3 is 14 residues.

As to this clone: Genes here carry mouse names. The read gets to within 4 residues of the CDR3 end, and the germline J gene fills in the rest. This chain links TRBV1 with TRBJ2-1; 9 nucleotides align to TRBD1. The germline gives CDR1 NSQYPW, CDR2 LRSPGD (reference sequence). Trimming removed 2 bases from V and 4 bases from J; junction bases left unmatched: 3. The CDR3 consists of 15 residues. CDR3 bases read: TGCACCTGCAGTGCAACAGGGGGCCGGTATGCT. As protein: CTCSATGGRYA. In full, the CDR3 is CTCSATGGRYAEQFF.

For this clone: Gene names and germline refer to mouse. The CDR3 extends 4 residues past the end of the read, so its final part is completed from the germline J gene. The genes are TRBV13-3 and TRBJ1-2, with TRBD1 matching 9 bases. Germline V gene data show CDR1 as NNHDY and CDR2 as SYVADS. V gave up 5 bases and J gave up 2 bases; unmatched junction bases: 4. CDR3 size: 14 residues. Incomplete CDR3 DNA: TGTGCCAGCAGGGGGACAGGGCACAACTCC. Encoded protein: CASRGTGHNS. The whole CDR3 region reads CASRGTGHNSDYTF.

There are a few counts of this clone. Gene names are the mouse ones. The read halts 4 residues ahead of the CDR3 end, with the missing end drawn from the germline J gene. The same CDR3 also results from other DNA sequences found in this sample. V is TRBV19 and J is TRBJ2-3, with 10 bases identical to TRBD1. Germline V gene lookup returns CDR1 FNHDT and CDR2 SITEND (reference sequence). V gave up 4 bases and J gave up 1 base; unmatched junction bases: 3. The CDR3 extends over 15 amino acids. The CDR3 reads CASSLTGGGAETLYF. The part of the CDR3 DNA that was read is TGTGCCAGCAGTCTGACAGGGGGCGGTGCAGAA. Together with reference TRBV19 and TRBJ2-3, the CDR3 gives the full variable domain: GGIITQTPKFLIGQEGQKLTLKCQQNFNHDTMYWYRQDSGKGLRLIYYSITENDLQKGDLSEGYDASREKKSSFSLTVTSAQKNEMAVFLCASSLTGGGAETLYFGSGTRLTVL.

This clone was detected only a few times. Each gene name is a mouse one. The CDR3 is cut off 4 residues early in the read; its end comes from the germline J gene. J is TRBJ2-7 and V is TRBV13-2; 10 bases are a match to TRBD2. The germline CDR1 and CDR2 sequences are NNHNN and SYGAGS (reference sequence). The CDR3 runs to 14 residues. V dropped 2 bases and J dropped 3; count of bases not matched to a gene: 2. The CDR3 here is CASGDWGGDYEQYF. The covered CDR3 bases are TGTGCCAGCGGTGACTGGGGGGGCGACTAT.

On this clone itself: The gene names given are mouse names. The CDR3 spells CASSVTGGNTEVFF. The sequenced part of the CDR3 DNA is TGTGCCAGCAGTGTCACAGGGGGCAACACA. The chain carries TRBV13-3 and TRBJ1-1, with 9 nucleotides matching TRBD1. From the germline J gene comes the end of the CDR3, since the read stops 4 residues before it. CDR3 length equals 14 residues. The ends lost 3 bases at V and 2 bases at J; junction bases unmatched: 2. Germline lookup yields CDR1 NNHDY and CDR2 SYVADS.

This clone was observed many times. The gene names here belong to mouse. The read ends 4 residues early relative to the CDR3; the germline J gene fills the gap. The same CDR3 can be traced to other DNA sequences in this sample. V is TRBV13-3 and J is TRBJ2-5; 7 bases map to TRBD1. Germline CDR1 and CDR2: NNHDY and SYVADS. CDR3 length: 14 residues. The ends lost 1 base at V and 3 bases at J; junction bases unmatched: 2. The part of the CDR3 DNA that was read is TGTGCCAGCAGTGATCGGACAGGACAAGAC. As protein: CASSDRTGQD. The whole CDR3 reads CASSDRTGQDTQYF.

On this clone itself: The gene names given are mouse names. The sequence runs out 4 residues before the end of the CDR3; the remainder is reconstructed from the germline J gene. V usage is TRBV31 and J usage is TRBJ2-1, with unresolved D. The CDR3 sequence is 11 residues long. Germline assignment: CDR1 GKSSPN and CDR2 SITVG. The chain's CDR3 is CAWRQGAEQFF. CDR3 bases read: TGTGCCTGGAGGCAAGGGGCT.

Concerning this clone itself: Gene and germline names: mouse. The read finishes 4 residues shy of the CDR3 end, and the germline J gene is used to complete it. The chain links TRBV1 to TRBJ2-4; 14 bases are shared with TRBD2. There are 17 residues in the CDR3. Germline CDR1 and CDR2: NSQYPW and LRSPGD (reference sequence). V lost 3 bases and J lost 3; bases outside the gene matches: 5. The CDR3 here is CTCSAGTGGAHQNTLYF. Incomplete CDR3 DNA: TGCACCTGCAGTGCGGGGACTGGGGGGGCGCACCAAAAC.

The sample holds many counts of this clone. Gene names refer to mouse genes. The read ends 4 residues early relative to the CDR3; the germline J gene fills the gap. V usage is TRBV13-3 and J usage is TRBJ1-1; D might be TRBD1 (6 bases). This CDR3 is 15 amino acids long. Germline V gives CDR1 NNHDY, CDR2 SYVADS. V lost 2 bases to trimming and J lost 4 bases, with 15 bases between them. CDR3 sequence: CASSEGRGWGTEVFF. CDR3 DNA (partial): TGTGCCAGCAGTGAAGGCAGGGGATGGGGCACA.

This clone was observed a handful of times. Gene names and germline match the mouse. The read ends 4 residues before the CDR3 terminus; that terminus is restored from the germline J gene. The V and J genes are TRBV19 and TRBJ2-3; 10 positions agree with TRBD2. The germline V gene encodes CDR1 FNHDT and CDR2 SITEND (reference sequence). The CDR3 runs 17 residues. V dropped 1 base and J dropped 0; count of bases not matched to a gene: 5. The CDR3 bases that were read are TGTGCCAGCAGTATACTGGACTGGGGGTTGAGTGCAGAA. This codes for CASSILDWGLSAE. The full CDR3 protein is CASSILDWGLSAETLYF.

This clone was seen more than once but under ten times. Any gene name here is a mouse gene name. The CDR3 end falls 4 residues outside the read, so it is completed with the germline J gene. The chain links TRBV13-1 to TRBJ2-7; 10 nucleotides match TRBD2. CDR3 length: 14 amino acids. Germline V gene data show CDR1 as NSHNY and CDR2 as SYGAGN. CDR3 amino acids: CASSETGGLYEQYF. CDR3 DNA, as far as it was read: TGTGCCAGCAGTGAGACTGGGGGGCTTTAT.

As regards this clone: All gene names here are mouse names. The read ends 4 residues shy of where the CDR3 ends; the end is completed using the germline J gene. J is TRBJ2-7 and V is TRBV13-1, with 11 bases identical to TRBD2. Germline V gene data show CDR1 as NSHNY and CDR2 as SYGAGN. The CDR3 has 17 amino acids. Trimming cost V 0 bases and J 0 bases; bases outside gene matches: 5. The DNA read from the CDR3 is TGTGCCAGCAGTGATGCAAAAGGACTGGGGGGCTCCTAT. This sequence encodes CASSDAKGLGGSY. The entire CDR3 protein reads CASSDAKGLGGSYEQYF.

This clone has a handful of counts. Genes and germline are mouse. The CDR3 is cut off 4 residues early in the read; its end comes from the germline J gene. The gene calls are TRBV13-3 and TRBJ2-4, with a weak D call TRBD2 (6 bases). The CDR3 loop spans 13 amino acids. Germline assignment: CDR1 NNHDY and CDR2 SYVADS. CDR3 loop: CASSHWEGNTLYF. Incomplete CDR3 DNA: TGTGCCAGCAGTCACTGGGAAGGCAAC.

This clone was counted a few times. Genes and germline come from the mouse. The read stops 4 residues short of the end of the CDR3; the missing end is completed from the germline J gene. The V gene is TRBV13-3, the J gene TRBJ1-4; tentative D call: TRBD1 (6 bases). Germline CDR1 and CDR2: NNHDY and SYVADS. The CDR3 has 14 amino acids. The CDR3 is CASKGGTGGERLFF. CDR3 DNA, as far as it was read: TGTGCCAGCAAGGGGGGGACTGGGGGCGAA.

For this clone: The genes are named according to mouse. The CDR3 sequence: CASSPGLGVAEQFF. The DNA read from the CDR3 is TGTGCCAGCTCTCCCGGACTGGGGGTTGCT. The chain links TRBV12-1 to TRBJ2-1; 10 bases agree with TRBD2. Read sequence stops 4 residues before the CDR3 end, and the germline J gene provides the missing end. With 2 bases clipped from V and 6 bases from J, the junction kept 3 bases outside the gene matches. Germline CDR1 reads SGHSN; CDR2 reads HYEKVE. This CDR3 has 14 residues.

This clone was observed a few times. The gene names given are mouse names. The read gets to within 4 residues of the CDR3 end, and the germline J gene fills in the rest. This sequence joins TRBV19 and TRBJ2-3; D possibly corresponds to TRBD1 (5 bases). Germline V gene sequence: CDR1 FNHDT, CDR2 SITEND (reference sequence). The CDR3 is 15 residues long. CDR3 bases read: TGTGCCAGCAGTATAGCCCCGGGAGGGGTAGAA. Amino acids: CASSIAPGGVE. The whole CDR3 reads CASSIAPGGVETLYF.

Comment on this clone: Gene names are the mouse ones. The read comes to an end 4 residues before the CDR3 does, leaving the germline J gene to fill in the end. The chain has TRBV1 and TRBJ2-5; 8 positions agree with TRBD2. This CDR3 has 17 amino acids. Trimming took 0 bases from V and 2 from J; bases not matched to a gene: 7. The germline V gene encodes CDR1 NSQYPW and CDR2 LRSPGD (reference sequence). CDR3 in amino acids: CTCSADRGGGGQDTQYF. The sequenced part of the CDR3 DNA is TGCACCTGCAGTGCAGATCGAGGGGGGGGCGGCCAAGAC.

In its sample, this clone was seen a few times. Here the gene names and germline are mouse. Sequencing ends 4 residues short of the CDR3 end; the germline J gene provides the rest. The rearrangement uses TRBV19 and TRBJ2-4; 9 bases agree with TRBD2. This CDR3 has 16 amino acids. Trimming at V came to 2 bases and at J to 0 bases, leaving 4 bases not matched to a gene. Germline lookup yields CDR1 FNHDT and CDR2 SITEND (reference sequence). CDR3 loop: CASSISTGGSQNTLYF. The covered CDR3 bases are TGTGCCAGCAGTATTTCGACTGGGGGTAGTCAAAAC.

On this clone: All gene names here are mouse names. The read halts 4 residues ahead of the CDR3 end, with the missing end drawn from the germline J gene. V gene TRBV19 combines with J gene TRBJ2-1, with 11 bases matching TRBD1. CDR1 is FNHDT and CDR2 is SITEND in the germline V gene (reference sequence). V was clipped by 4 bases and J by 0 bases; unmatched bases: 3. The CDR3 is 16 residues long. The CDR3 reads CASSEGQGVNYAEQFF. CDR3 DNA (partial): TGTGCCAGCAGTGAGGGACAGGGGGTTAACTATGCT.

This clone was seen many times. The germline and genes are mouse ones. The read ends 4 residues early relative to the CDR3; the germline J gene fills the gap. The chain links TRBV13-3 to TRBJ2-1, with D perhaps matching TRBD2 (6 bases). The length of the CDR3 is 14 residues. V was cut by 2 bases and J by 6 bases, with 12 bases left in between. The germline gives CDR1 NNHDY, CDR2 SYVADS. The CDR3 region is CASSDWGRSAEQFF. The CDR3 bases that were read are TGTGCCAGCAGTGACTGGGGTCGGTCTGCT.

A few counts support this clone. Gene names and germline match the mouse. Read sequence stops 4 residues before the CDR3 end, and the germline J gene provides the missing end. The V call is TRBV13-3, the J call TRBJ1-1; TRBD1 aligns across 8 bases. Germline V gives CDR1 NNHDY, CDR2 SYVADS. The CDR3 contains 14 residues. The CDR3 spells CASSDLGQATEVFF. CDR3 DNA (partial): TGTGCCAGCAGTGATCTGGGACAGGCGACA.

This clone was counted between two and nine times. Mouse gene names and germline throughout. The CDR3 extends 4 residues past the end of the read, so its final part is completed from the germline J gene. The gene calls are TRBV13-3 and TRBJ2-3; 7 positions agree with TRBD2. Trimming cost V 4 bases and J 0 bases; bases outside gene matches: 2. The CDR3 has 14 amino acids. The germline CDR1 and CDR2 sequences are NNHDY and SYVADS. The sequenced CDR3 bases are TGTGCCAGCAGTCTGGGGGTTAGTGCAGAA. As protein: CASSLGVSAE. The entire CDR3 is CASSLGVSAETLYF.

This clone was seen many times. Mouse germline and gene names are used. Sequencing ends 4 residues short of the CDR3 end; the germline J gene provides the rest. The V and J genes are TRBV1 and TRBJ2-5; TRBD1 aligns across 8 bases. This CDR3 has 14 residues. CDR1 and CDR2 from the germline V gene are NSQYPW and LRSPGD (reference sequence). CDR3 DNA, as far as it was read: TGCACCTGCAGTGCAGATCGGACAGGGGAC. Amino acids: CTCSADRTGD. The whole CDR3 sequence reads CTCSADRTGDTQYF.

This clone was observed a few times. All gene names here are mouse names. The read ends 4 residues shy of where the CDR3 ends; the end is completed using the germline J gene. The chain carries TRBV13-3 and TRBJ1-2, with a possible D match to TRBD1 (6 bases). This CDR3 is built from 13 residues. Germline CDR1 is NNHDY and CDR2 is SYVADS. V was cut by 7 bases and J by 1 base, with 11 bases left in between. The CDR3: CASRDNQNSDYTF. The covered CDR3 bases are TGTGCCAGCCGGGACAATCAAAACTCC.

There are a few counts of this clone. Germline and genes: mouse. The read is 4 residues too short to cover the CDR3 end, so that end is filled in from the germline J gene. J is TRBJ2-1 and V is TRBV29; 10 bases agree with TRBD2. Looked up from germline, CDR1 is MSHET and CDR2 is SYDVDS. The CDR3 sequence is 17 residues long. V lost 5 bases and J lost 0; bases outside the gene matches: 7. CDR3 sequence reads: CASSPTTGGNNYAEQFF. Incomplete CDR3 DNA: TGTGCTAGCAGTCCAACGACTGGGGGGAATAACTATGCT.